This T cell receptor beta chain was sequenced in a study of CD4 T cells in relation to SARS-CoV-2 and coronaviruses. Study as a whole: Convalescent patients were under ten males and a handful of females; two were Hispanic. The HLA restriction of the shared crossreactive spike epitopes was mapped. Study-wide results and limits: Crossreactive clones expanded significantly less to SARS-CoV-2 than monoreactive clones.

This CDR3 region has 14 residues. Trimming cost V 3 bases and J 2 bases, with 10 bases left between them. Per the germline V gene, CDR1 is SEHNR and CDR2 is FQNEAQ (reference sequence). Concerning this clone: The antigen is not known.

Measured with immunoSEQ multiplex PCR; TCRdb has only the in-frame clones, and not every one. The sample has some 40,000 clones, about 80% seen once; the top ten hold around 6.6%. This chain connects TRBV7-9 to TRBJ2-5; tentatively, D is TRBD1 (5 bases). Source material: naive CD4+ T cells from PBMCs, cultured in vitro. Subset defined: naive CD4+ T cells isolated by negative enrichment. This sequence originates from an adult with COVID-19. In nucleotides, the CDR3 is TGTGCCAGCAGCTTGACAGCACCACAAGAGACCCAGTACTTC. Protein sequence: CASSLTAPQETQYF.